The 7 T cell receptor beta chains below all came from one sample that was sequenced in a study of CD8+ T cells in alopecia areata. In each case, RNA was isolated and then reverse transcribed into cDNA as the sequencing template. The table came from immunoSEQ multiplex PCR; TCRdb's copy has only in-frame clones and leaves some out. The sample carries around 270,000 clones, over 45% recorded once. Treatment defined: oral pan-JAK inhibitor, 5-10 mg twice daily. Sequencing was performed on CD4+ T cells sorted from blood, taken at week 24, from a patient treated with tofacitinib. These receptors were taken from a human donor with alopecia areata.

This clone was recorded once. The junction departs from germline at one end; a sequencing error may be responsible. The rearrangement joins TRBV7-7 to TRBJ1-1, with a tentative D call TRBD1 (5 bases). Germline lookup yields CDR1 SSHAT and CDR2 FNYEAQ (reference sequence). This CDR3 region has 13 residues. The CDR3 loop reads CASSLSGGTEAFF. The CDR3 DNA reads TGTGCTAGCAGCTTAAGCGGGGGCACTGAAGCTTTCTTT.

The chain carries TRBV1 and TRBJ2-7; TRBD1, the table's D call, lacks a check against the DNA. TRBV1 counts as a pseudogene. The CDR3 extends over 15 amino acids. The CDR3 coding sequence is TGCACCAGCAGCCAAGATCGCAGGGTTCTCTACGAGCAGTACTTC. Residues: CTSSQDRRVLYEQYF.

This chain joins TRBV7-2 and TRBJ2-7; 13 bases are shared with TRBD2. Germline lookup yields CDR1 SGHTA and CDR2 FQGNSA. The CDR3 runs 17 residues. Trimming took 5 bases from V and 0 from J; bases not matched to a gene: 7. In nucleotides, the CDR3 is TGTGCCAGCAGCCGGACTAGCGGGGGTGAGAGCTCCTACGAGCAGTACTTC. It yields the protein CASSRTSGGESSYEQYF.

This clone was detected only a few times. CDR3: CASSSPLPSSYEQYF. In DNA, the CDR3 is TGTGCCAGCAGTTCCCCACTACCTAGCTCCTACGAGCAGTACTTC. The chain links TRBV28 to TRBJ2-7; D is ambiguous. The CDR3 contains 15 residues. V was shortened by 4 bases and J by 0 bases, with 13 bases between the two germline ends. The V gene's germline CDR1 is MDHEN and CDR2 SYDVKM.

V and J are TRBV28 and TRBJ2-7, with 8 nucleotides matching TRBD1. The CDR3 extends over 14 amino acids. Germline V lookup: CDR1 MDHEN, CDR2 SYDVKM. V dropped 5 bases and J dropped 4; count of bases not matched to a gene: 7. The CDR3 DNA sequence: TGTGCCAGCAGTCCCCGGGACAGGATATACGAGCAGTACTTC. Its protein is CASSPRDRIYEQYF.

This clone has just a few counts. The rearrangement uses TRBV28 and TRBJ2-7; unclear D gene. The V gene lost 2 bases and the J gene lost 0 bases, with 8 bases spanning the gap. Germline V gene data show CDR1 as MDHEN and CDR2 as SYDVKM. The CDR3 covers 14 residues. As DNA, the CDR3 is TGTGCCAGCAGTTTACTAGGGTTCTCCTACGAGCAGTACTTC. It codes for CASSLLGFSYEQYF.

The sample holds a few counts of this clone. V gene TRBV29-1 combines with J gene TRBJ2-1, with 8 bases lining up with TRBD1. The CDR3 is made up of 15 amino acids. Looked up from germline, CDR1 is SQVTM and CDR2 is ANQGSEA. Unmatched junction bases numbered 13, after V lost 6 bases and J lost 6 bases. In nucleotides, the CDR3 is TGCAGCGTCAAAATTGGGGACAGGTCACCCAATGAGCAGTTCTTC. Encoded protein: CSVKIGDRSPNEQFF.